This T cell receptor beta chain was sequenced in a study of cytomegalovirus exposure and HLA in healthy donors. Findings and limits, study-wide: The study listed some 160 cytomegalovirus-associated TCR beta chains.

Germline V CDR1 and CDR2: SGHVS, FQNEAQ. V was trimmed by 3 bases and J by 5 bases, leaving 14 bases between them. There are 15 residues in the CDR3. Remarks on this clone: Its antigen is still unknown.

Sequencing used immunoSEQ multiplex PCR; TCRdb keeps in-frame clones, though not all of them. This table has 130,000 to 150,000 clones, 85% to 90% appearing once. This receptor was obtained from a woman younger than 30 in good health and CMV-seropositive. Source material: PBMCs. This chain links TRBV7-8 with TRBJ2-1; a possible D gene is TRBD2 (5 bases). The CDR3, as DNA: TGTGCCAGCAGCTTTTTCGGGGTAGGCGACAATGAGCAGTTCTTC. Amino acids: CASSFFGVGDNEQFF.